A single sample is the source of the 3 T cell receptor beta chains below, sequenced in a study of PD-L1 blockade in urothelial cancer. TCRdb's copy holds only in-frame clones and misses some; the assay was immunoSEQ multiplex PCR. The sample carries under 40,000 clones, around nine tenths recorded once. Sample: PBMCs, taken around atezolizumab (anti-PD-L1) treatment. The receptor set was obtained from a man in his 70s with urothelial cancer.

The V and J genes are TRBV19 and TRBJ2-3, with D maybe TRBD2 (6 bases). In germline, CDR1 is LNHDA, CDR2 SQIVND (reference sequence). There are 14 residues in the CDR3. Trimming stripped 4 bases from V and 2 bases from J, with 10 bases between. The CDR3 sequence: CASSSAGSTDTQYF. The CDR3 DNA reads TGTGCCAGTAGTAGTGCGGGGTCCACAGATACGCAGTATTTT.

The chain employs TRBV29-1 and TRBJ2-5; D is unclear. The CDR3 is 14 amino acids. The V end lost 6 bases, the J end lost 1 base, and 15 bases lay between the germline ends. The germline V gene encodes CDR1 SQVTM and CDR2 ANQGSEA. CDR3 protein: CSVPRQVSQETQYF. The CDR3 nucleotides read TGCAGCGTACCCCGCCAGGTCTCCCAAGAGACCCAGTACTTC. Filled out from reference TRBV29-1 and TRBJ2-5, the complete variable domain reads SAVISQKPSRDICQRGTSLTIQCQVDSQVTMMFWYRQQPGQSLTLIATANQGSEATYESGFVIDKFPISRPNLTFSTLTVSNMSPEDSSIYLCSVPRQVSQETQYFGPGTRLLVL.

This rearrangement joins TRBV2 to TRBJ1-1; D is ambiguous. Germline lookup yields CDR1 SNHLY and CDR2 FYNNEI. The CDR3 totals 13 residues. The V gene lost 1 base and the J gene lost 5 bases, with 8 bases spanning the gap. The CDR3 DNA reads TGTGCCAGCAGTGAAGTCCGGGAAACTGAAGCTTTCTTT. Its translation is CASSEVRETEAFF.